The 11 T cell receptor beta chains in this list originate from one sample, sequenced in a study of shared clonotypes between healthy human individuals. Produced via immunoSEQ multiplex PCR; TCRdb's table is partial and in-frame only. The sample has about 2 million clones, 90% to 95% seen once. The sample was naive CD4+ T cells sorted from blood. Subset of the sample: CD45RA+ positively selected. These receptors were collected from a man younger than 35 in good health.

This sequence joins TRBV7-2 and TRBJ2-7; the match to TRBD2 covers 10 bases. This CDR3 spans 15 amino acids. The trim removed 5 bases at V and 3 bases at J, leaving 7 bases unmatched. Looked up from germline, CDR1 is SGHTA and CDR2 is FQGNSA. CDR3 DNA sequence: TGTGCCAGCAGCCTCCCTAGCGGGGGAGTCTACGAGCAGTACTTC. It yields the protein CASSLPSGGVYEQYF.

The gene calls are TRBV25-1 and TRBJ1-1; 8 bases are a match to TRBD1. Per the germline V gene, CDR1 is MGHDK and CDR2 is SYGVNS. V gave up 4 bases and J gave up 10 bases; unmatched junction bases: 14. The CDR3 has 15 residues. The CDR3: CASSAQATGALGAFF. In nucleotides, the CDR3 is TGTGCCAGCAGTGCCCAGGCGACAGGGGCGCTGGGAGCTTTCTTT.

J is TRBJ1-5 and V is TRBV19; maybe TRBD1 (5 bases). Germline V lookup: CDR1 LNHDA, CDR2 SQIVND (reference sequence). V lost 6 bases and J 4 bases, leaving 7 bases between the germline ends. This CDR3 contains 12 residues. CDR3 in amino acids: CASRGVNQPQHF. In DNA, the CDR3 is TGTGCCAGTAGGGGGGTTAATCAGCCCCAGCATTTT.

On this clone: Other nucleotide sequences from this sample produce the same CDR3. The chain joins TRBV5-1 to TRBJ1-1; D remains ambiguous. This CDR3 has 14 residues. The germline CDR1 and CDR2 sequences are SGHRS and YFSETQ. V gave up 0 bases and J gave up 0 bases, with 6 bases separating them. The DNA of the CDR3 is TGCGCCAGCAGCTTGGACGGGGTGAACACTGAAGCTTTCTTT. Its protein is CASSLDGVNTEAFF.

This clone was seen only once. Additional DNA sequences in this sample encode the identical CDR3. The V call is TRBV29-1, the J call TRBJ1-1; maybe TRBD1 (5 bases). Trimming left V 4 bases short and J 1 base short, with 10 bases between. The CDR3 is 13 amino acids. The germline V gene encodes CDR1 SQVTM and CDR2 ANQGSEA. In DNA form, the CDR3 reads TGCAGCGTTGTTAGGGGCGGGAACACTGAAGCTTTCTTT. Protein product: CSVVRGGNTEAFF.

This rearrangement joins TRBV5-4 to TRBJ1-4; possibly TRBD1 for D (6 bases). V was shortened by 4 bases and J by 0 bases, with 13 bases between the two germline ends. Germline loops: CDR1 SGHNT, CDR2 YYREEE (reference sequence). The CDR3 covers 16 residues. CDR3 coding DNA: TGTGCCAGCAGCGACGGACAGCCCGCAACTAATGAAAAACTGTTTTTT. Protein sequence: CASSDGQPATNEKLFF.

Regarding this clone: Different DNA sequences within this sample yield the same CDR3. J is TRBJ2-5 and V is TRBV5-1; no reliable D call. The CDR3 length is 13 residues. The V and J ends lost 0 bases and 2 bases respectively, with 5 bases between them. Germline CDR1 reads SGHRS; CDR2 reads YFSETQ. The CDR3: CASSLGGQETQYF. The CDR3 DNA follows: TGCGCCAGCAGCTTGGGTGGACAAGAGACCCAGTACTTC.

The gene calls are TRBV5-1 and TRBJ2-3; 10 nucleotides agree with TRBD1. Looked up from germline, CDR1 is SGHRS and CDR2 is YFSETQ. This CDR3 has 16 amino acids. With V trimmed by 0 bases and J by 6 bases, 7 bases remained unmatched. The CDR3 loop reads CASSLERTGGEDTQYF. CDR3 nucleotide sequence: TGCGCCAGCAGCTTGGAAAGGACAGGGGGTGAGGATACGCAGTATTTT.

The chain carries TRBV25-1 and TRBJ2-2, with 7 bases that match TRBD1. Germline lookup yields CDR1 MGHDK and CDR2 SYGVNS. CDR3 length equals 15 residues. V lost 2 bases and J lost 4; bases outside the gene matches: 4. This CDR3 is CASSEQTGITGELFF. In nucleotides, the CDR3 is TGTGCCAGCAGTGAACAGACAGGGATCACCGGGGAGCTGTTTTTT.

As for this clone: A read error may account for a junction end that differs from germline. The rearrangement joins TRBV7-7 to TRBJ2-5, with D possibly matching TRBD2 (6 bases). This CDR3 is built from 15 residues. Germline values: CDR1 SSHAT, CDR2 FNYEAQ (reference sequence). This CDR3 reads CASSLGLATQETQYF. The CDR3 coding sequence is TGTGCTAGCAGCTTAGGTCTAGCGACCCAAGAGACCCAGTACTTC.

The CDR3 DNA is TGTGCCAGCAGTGGCCTGGACAGATTCTACGAGCAGTACTTC. The encoded protein is CASSGLDRFYEQYF. This rearrangement joins TRBV6-1 to TRBJ2-7; a possible D gene is TRBD1 (6 bases). Per the germline V gene, CDR1 is MNHNS and CDR2 is SASEGT. CDR3 size: 14 residues. The V end lost 4 bases, the J end lost 3 bases, and 13 bases lay between the germline ends.